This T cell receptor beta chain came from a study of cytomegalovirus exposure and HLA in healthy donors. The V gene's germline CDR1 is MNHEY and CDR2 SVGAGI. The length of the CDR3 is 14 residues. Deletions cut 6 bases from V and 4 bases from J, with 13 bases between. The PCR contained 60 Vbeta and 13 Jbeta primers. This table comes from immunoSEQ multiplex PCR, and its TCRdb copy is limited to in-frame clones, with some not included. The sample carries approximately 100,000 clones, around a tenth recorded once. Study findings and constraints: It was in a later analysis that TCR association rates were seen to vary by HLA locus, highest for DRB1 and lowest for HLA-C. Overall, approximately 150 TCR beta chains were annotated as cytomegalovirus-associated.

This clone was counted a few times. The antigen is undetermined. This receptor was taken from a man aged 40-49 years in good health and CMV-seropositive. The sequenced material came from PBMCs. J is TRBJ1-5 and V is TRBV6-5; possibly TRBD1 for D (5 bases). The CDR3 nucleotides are TGTGCCAGCAGCCGTGACAGTCTAAATCAGCCCCAGCATTTT. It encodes CASSRDSLNQPQHF.